This is a list of T cell receptor beta chains from one sample in a study of T-cell reconstitution after alpha-beta-depleted transplantation in children. Using its own MiXCR run on the PCR reads, TCRdb lists one record per CDR3 protein. This sample has about 610,000 distinct CDR3 sequences; 25% to 30% occur once, and the top ten carry around 36%. Sequenced material: PBMCs, taken before TCRalphabeta/CD19-depleted stem cell transplant. The source is a boy younger than two with Wiskott-Aldrich syndrome, due to receive a stem cell transplant. Each CDR3 is given with its conserved first and last residue. D genes are given only for firm matches. Expanded clones get a size class; other rows say once, few or many, or leave the size out.

abundance	v_gene	len	d_gene	j_gene	CDR3nt	CDR3aa
few	TRBV5-1	14	.	TRBJ2-1	TGCGCCAGCAGCTCCCAAGGGGCAAGCAATGAGCAGTTCTTC	CASSSQGASNEQFF
few	TRBV5-1	14	TRBD1	TRBJ1-2	TGCGCCAGCAGCCCACGACAGGGCCCCAATGGCTACTCCTTC	CASSPRQGPNGYSF
.	TRBV28	14	TRBD1	TRBJ1-1	TGTGCCAGCACGGACCCCGGGACAGGGACTTACGCTTTCTTT	CASTDPGTGTYAFF
.	TRBV5-6	16	TRBD2	TRBJ2-1	TGTGCCAGCAGCCGATTGGGACTAGCGGGACGCGATGAGCAGTTCTTC	CASSRLGLAGRDEQFF
.	TRBV27	16	TRBD1	TRBJ2-7	TGTGCCAGCAGTTTATCGGCGGGACAGGGGCTCTACGAGCAGTACTTC	CASSLSAGQGLYEQYF
few	TRBV12-3/TRBV12-4	13	TRBD2	TRBJ2-1	TGTGCCAGCAGGAGACTAGCTTATAATGAGCAGTTCTTC	CASRRLAYNEQFF
few	TRBV5-1	15	TRBD2	TRBJ2-1	TGCGCCAGCAGCCGGGGACTAGCGGGAATCAATGAGCAGTTCTTC	CASSRGLAGINEQFF
few	TRBV7-9	15	.	TRBJ1-3	TGTGCCAGCAGGAGGGACTCCGGCTCTGGAAACACCATATATTTT	CASRRDSGSGNTIYF
.	TRBV20-1	13	TRBD1	TRBJ2-5	TGCAGTGCTAGACCGGGACAGAAAGAGACCCAGTACTTC	CSARPGQKETQYF
.	TRBV7-9	16	.	TRBJ2-3	TGTGCCAGCAGCCGGCAGGGCAGCCGGAGCACAGATACGCAGTATTTT	CASSRQGSRSTDTQYF
.	TRBV5-1	14	.	TRBJ2-3	TGCGCCAGCAGCCCCGGGACGCTCAAAAATACGCAGTATTTT	CASSPGTLKNTQYF
few	TRBV5-1	15	TRBD2	TRBJ2-1	TGCGCCAGCAGCTTTGCGGGGAGGGCCTATGATGAGCAGTTCTTC	CASSFAGRAYDEQFF
.	TRBV5-1	14	.	TRBJ2-5	TGCGCCAGCAGCATCGGACGGGTCCAAGAGACCCAGTACTTC	CASSIGRVQETQYF
.	TRBV5-5	14	.	TRBJ2-2	TGTGCCAGCATAACGGATACGAACACCGGGGAGCTGTTTTTT	CASITDTNTGELFF
.	TRBV20-1	13	TRBD2	TRBJ2-7	TGCAGTGTAACAGCGGGAGGAACCTACGAGCAGTACTTC	CSVTAGGTYEQYF
few	TRBV28	15	TRBD2	TRBJ2-1	TGTGCCAGCCAAAGGTCGGGAGGCTCCTACAATGAGCAGTTCTTC	CASQRSGGSYNEQFF
.	TRBV20-1	13	TRBD1	TRBJ1-5	TGCAGTGCTAGTACAGGGGTCAGTCAGCCCCAGCATTTT	CSASTGVSQPQHF
few	TRBV20-1	14	.	TRBJ2-1	TGCAGTGCTACTGGGACAAAATCCTACAATGAGCAGTTCTTC	CSATGTKSYNEQFF
few	TRBV7-9	13	.	TRBJ2-7	TGTGCCATTGAGCGGGTGCTTTCCTACGAGCAGTACTTC	CAIERVLSYEQYF
.	TRBV12-3/TRBV12-4	17	TRBD1	TRBJ2-4	TGTGCCAGCAGTTTGTGGGGGATCGGGACAGCGAAAAACATTCAGTACTTC	CASSLWGIGTAKNIQYF
few	TRBV20-1	15	.	TRBJ2-1	TGCAGTGCTAGGTCTACTGGGAGCTCCTACAATGAGCAGTTCTTC	CSARSTGSSYNEQFF
.	TRBV7-9	15	.	TRBJ1-1	TGTGCCAGCAGCTCCGCGACAGTACTGAACACTGAAGCTTTCTTT	CASSSATVLNTEAFF
few	TRBV5-1	16	.	TRBJ2-5	TGCGCCAGCAGCTCAGGGGACTACCAGAGACAAGAGACCCAGTACTTC	CASSSGDYQRQETQYF
.	TRBV2	15	TRBD2	TRBJ2-2	TGTGCCAGCAGGGCTACTAGCGGGGCCACCGGGGAGCTGTTTTTT	CASRATSGATGELFF
few	TRBV20-1	15	TRBD2	TRBJ2-1	TGCAGTGCTACACCGCTGGCGGGAGTACAAAATGAGCAGTTCTTC	CSATPLAGVQNEQFF
few	TRBV5-1	18	.	TRBJ1-1	TGCGCCAGCAGCCTGCGGGAGGGGGGGGCACCCCCGAACACTGAAGCTTTCTTT	CASSLREGGAPPNTEAFF
many	TRBV12-3/TRBV12-4	12	.	TRBJ2-7	TGTGCCAGCAGTTTTGGGGGCTACGAGCAGTACTTC	CASSFGGYEQYF
.	TRBV28	15	TRBD1	TRBJ2-1	TGTGCCAGCAGTTTGCTGGCCAAGGGGGCCAATGAGCAGTTCTTC	CASSLLAKGANEQFF
.	TRBV3-1	15	.	TRBJ2-1	TGTGCCAGCAGCCAAAATGGGGGAGAGCATGGTGAGCAGTTCTTC	CASSQNGGEHGEQFF
.	TRBV20-1	15	TRBD2	TRBJ2-3	TGCAGTGCTCCCGGGACTAGCAGATACACAGATACGCAGTATTTT	CSAPGTSRYTDTQYF
.	TRBV4-1	18	.	TRBJ2-2	TGCGCCAGCAGCCAAGAAACCATGGCGGGTGCGAACACCGGGGAGCTGTTTTTT	CASSQETMAGANTGELFF
.	TRBV5-1	14	TRBD2	TRBJ2-3	TGCGCCAGCAAACGGGGAGGGCCTACAGATACGCAGTATTTT	CASKRGGPTDTQYF
.	TRBV5-8	15	TRBD2	TRBJ2-7	TGTGCCAGCAGCAAGAGACTAGCGGGATTCTACGAGCAGTACTTC	CASSKRLAGFYEQYF
few	TRBV20-1	15	.	TRBJ1-1	TGCAGTGCAAATCGAGGGGGGGCCTCGAACACTGAAGCTTTCTTT	CSANRGGASNTEAFF
few	TRBV11-1	17	.	TRBJ2-3	TGTGCCAGCAGTTCCAGGGGGGGTATTCGCCCCACAGATACGCAGTATTTT	CASSSRGGIRPTDTQYF
few	TRBV20-1	13	.	TRBJ1-6	TGCAGTGCTAGACAGTATCCCAATTCACCCCTCCACTTT	CSARQYPNSPLHF
few	TRBV5-1	15	TRBD2	TRBJ2-1	TGCGCCAGCAGCGGAATAGCGGGAGGCTTCTCTGAGCAGTTCTTC	CASSGIAGGFSEQFF
.	TRBV7-6	16	.	TRBJ2-2	TGTGCCAGCAGCTTAGCTGGGGGCAGGGTTAACGGGGAGCTGTTTTTT	CASSLAGGRVNGELFF
.	TRBV5-1	15	.	TRBJ2-2	TGCGCCAGCAGCTTCATCGAAAAAAGCACCGGGGAGCTGTTTTTT	CASSFIEKSTGELFF
.	TRBV4-1	14	.	TRBJ2-1	TGCGCCAGCAGCCAAGATTGGGGGGGCCATGAGCAGTTCTTC	CASSQDWGGHEQFF
.	TRBV4-1	16	TRBD1	TRBJ2-1	TGCGCCAGCAGCCCCCCGCCAGACAGGGGGCTAGGTGAGCAGTTCTTC	CASSPPPDRGLGEQFF
few	TRBV5-1	13	TRBD1	TRBJ1-1	TGCGCCAGCAGCTGTAACAGGGGTCGCAAAGCTTTCTTT	CASSCNRGRKAFF